This T cell receptor (beta chain) appears in the sequencing data of a study of tumor and adjacent non-tumor tissue in lung cancer. Three rounds of nested PCR, following a modified ARM-PCR protocol, produced the TCRbeta library. From the multiplex PCR reads, TCRdb called clonotypes with MiXCR, one entry per CDR3 protein. There are tens of thousands of distinct CDR3 sequences in the sample; around 74% occur only once, and 12% lies in the top ten. RNA was extracted from bulk tissue without any cell sorting. Germline-derived CDR1 and CDR2 are MDHEN and SYDVKM. Unmatched junction bases numbered 6, after V lost 4 bases and J lost 8 bases. This CDR3 comprises 14 residues.

Specimen: lung tumor tissue. The gene calls are TRBV28 and TRBJ2-1; 9 positions match TRBD2. This TCR was sampled from a woman aged 45-59 years with non-small cell lung cancer. DNA for the CDR3: TGTGCCAGCAGTTGGGATAGCGGGAGATATGAGCAGTTCTTC. Protein sequence: CASSWDSGRYEQFF.